This record covers a single T cell receptor (beta chain). The table lists this clonotype with many counts. The antigen it recognizes is unknown. The input lacks base qualities; no much larger clone sits a single base away. The library was obtained by 5' RACE. The sample was run on an Illumina HiSeq 2000. Template switching introduced a universal primer binding site; the final cDNA contained a unique molecular identifier, enabling accurate counting of TCR cDNA molecules. Specific primers in the conserved constant-segment region were used to synthesize first-strand cDNA for the TCR alpha and beta chains. To control for contamination, every cDNA library carried two barcodes: a SMART-Mk sample barcode plus Illumina barcodes. TruSeq adapter sequences along with Illumina sample barcodes were introduced in two successive PCR steps. The Illumina HiSeq platform was used with custom primers to sequence TCR alpha and beta cDNA libraries. Regarding the original processing steps: MiGEC processed the raw reads to extract unique molecular identifiers, while MiXCR was used to determine the CDR3 positions. For each individual, recombination models were inferred using an EM algorithm with the repgenHMM and IGoR tools. The tcR package in R was used for shared clonotype analysis, with sharing normalized by the product of cloneset sizes. Out-of-frame nonproductive sequences were analyzed to study raw recombination free of thymic and clonal selection effects. Through fastp at Q25 and MiXCR, TCRdb rebuilt clones from the public reads, retaining in-frame beta chains. Entries are consolidated by CDR3 protein sequence, retaining the most common genes and DNA. The V and J calls and clone size come from TCRdb's table, not from the authors' own analysis. The sample records under 350,000 distinct CDR3 sequences, roughly 9.8% of which are singletons. Clones ranked in the top ten supply 5.5% to 9% of the sample.

These data originate in a study of identical twins (dated by TCRdb to the mid-2010s). Looking at the study overall: To test whether fetal clonotypes persist, the study used deep sequencing on TCR alpha and beta repertoires from monozygotic twins, unrelated adults of various ages, and cord blood. To rule out contamination, replicate twin experiments were performed at different times with different library preparation protocols. Findings and caveats that apply to the study as a whole: In monozygotic twins, out-of-frame TCR alpha sharing was systematically underestimated by recombination models, although the models agreed with sharing between unrelated individuals. Abundant cord blood beta clonotypes had fewer insertions, young adult naive repertoires showed a similar but weaker trend, and memory repertoires showed no such trend. Invariant T cells such as MAIT and iNKT could partly confound zero-insertion analyses, although diverse VJ usage argued against such confounding for most clonotypes. Excess twin sharing in beta out-of-frame sequences was weaker because fewer shared sequences lowered the signal-to-noise ratio. Because the same donors could not be followed over many years, conclusions were based on cross-sectional statistical analysis. Compared with coincidental sharing between unrelated individuals, out-of-frame TCR alpha sequences shared between twins showed an excess of sequences with low generation probability.

Every donor was a healthy Caucasian. Three pairs of female monozygotic twins, all aged roughly 18 to 29 years, made up the twin cohort. Positive isolation kits from Invitrogen were used to isolate the CD4+ and CD8+ T cell populations. This same sample was also part of a study on yellow fever vaccine responses in identical twins. As the second paper documents: The T cell response to vaccination in identical twins was reported by the authors to appear partly convergent and partly personalized. Focusing on identical twins, the study followed the T cell clones that responded to the vaccine, and did so with precision.

This sequence was found in a woman aged 18-29 years in good health. The specimen sequenced was CD8+ T cells sorted from blood.

The CDR3 protein is CASSLVGGNTEAFF. The DNA sequence reads TGTGCCAGCAGCTTAGTAGGAGGGAACACTGAAGCTTTCTTT. The V gene is TRBV7-8 and the J gene is TRBJ1-1; the D gene is unclear. From cysteine to phenylalanine, the CDR3 is 14 amino acids long. Only the CDR3 DNA is retained, 42 bases long and in frame from the first base. CDR1 and CDR2 are read off the germline V gene as SGHVS and FQNEAQ. V is pared back by 1 base and J by 1 base, with 7 bases lying between the germline termini.